The present entry profiles one T cell receptor beta chain with its context. This sample is drawn from a study of shared clonotypes between healthy human individuals. Study summary: Donors were a couple of women and a few men aged 18 to 49.

Sequenced by immunoSEQ multiplex PCR; TCRdb stores in-frame clones only, minus some. The table includes about 700,000 clones, roughly nine tenths detected once. Positively selected for CCR7, the CD45RO-negative cells used as naive CD8 cells excluded terminally differentiated effector memory CD45RA+ cells. The CDR3 has 14 residues. With V trimmed by 6 bases and J by 9 bases, 9 bases remained unmatched. CDR1 is SGHNT and CDR2 is YENEEA in the germline V gene. The material sequenced was naive CD8+ T cells sorted from blood. This TCR came from a man between 25 and 39 years old in good health. This sequence joins TRBV11-3 and TRBJ2-1, with TRBD1 identical over 9 bases. CDR3 sequence (DNA): TGTGCCAGCAGATCCGGGACAGGGAGTACTGAGCAGTTCTTC. Its protein product is CASRSGTGSTEQFF. Based on the CDR3 plus reference TRBV11-3 and TRBJ2-1, the full variable domain is EAGVVQSPRYKIIEKKQPVAFWCNPISGHNTLYWYLQNLGQGPELLIRYENEEAVDDSQLPKDRFSAERLKGVDSTLKIQPAELGDSAVYLCASRSGTGSTEQFFGPGTRLTVL.